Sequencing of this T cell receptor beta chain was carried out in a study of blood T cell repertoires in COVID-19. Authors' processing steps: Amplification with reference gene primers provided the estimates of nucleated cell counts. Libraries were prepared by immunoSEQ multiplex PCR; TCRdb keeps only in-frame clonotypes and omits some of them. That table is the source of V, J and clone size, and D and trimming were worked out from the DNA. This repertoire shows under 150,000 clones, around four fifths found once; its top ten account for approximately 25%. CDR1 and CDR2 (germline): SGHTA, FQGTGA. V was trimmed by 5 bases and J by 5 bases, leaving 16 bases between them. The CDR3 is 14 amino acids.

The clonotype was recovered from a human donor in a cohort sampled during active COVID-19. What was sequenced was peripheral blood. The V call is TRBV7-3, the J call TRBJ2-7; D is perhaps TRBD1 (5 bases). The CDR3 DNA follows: TGTGCCAGCAGCCGCGGACAAGCTTGGGACGAGCAGTACTTC. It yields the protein CASSRGQAWDEQYF.